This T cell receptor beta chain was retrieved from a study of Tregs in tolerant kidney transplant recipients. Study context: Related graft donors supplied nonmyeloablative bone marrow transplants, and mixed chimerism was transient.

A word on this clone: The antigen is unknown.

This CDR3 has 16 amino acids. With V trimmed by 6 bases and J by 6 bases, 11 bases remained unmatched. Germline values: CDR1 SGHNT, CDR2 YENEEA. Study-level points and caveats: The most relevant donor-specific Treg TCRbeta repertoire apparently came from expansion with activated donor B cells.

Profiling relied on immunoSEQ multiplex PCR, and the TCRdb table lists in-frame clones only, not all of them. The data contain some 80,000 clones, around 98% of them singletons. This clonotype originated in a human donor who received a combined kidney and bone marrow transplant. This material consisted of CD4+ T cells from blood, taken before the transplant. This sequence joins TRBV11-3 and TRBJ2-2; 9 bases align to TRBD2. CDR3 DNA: TGTGCCAGCAGTTTTATAGCGGGAGCGGGGGCCGGGGAGCTGTTTTTT. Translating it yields CASSFIAGAGAGELFF.